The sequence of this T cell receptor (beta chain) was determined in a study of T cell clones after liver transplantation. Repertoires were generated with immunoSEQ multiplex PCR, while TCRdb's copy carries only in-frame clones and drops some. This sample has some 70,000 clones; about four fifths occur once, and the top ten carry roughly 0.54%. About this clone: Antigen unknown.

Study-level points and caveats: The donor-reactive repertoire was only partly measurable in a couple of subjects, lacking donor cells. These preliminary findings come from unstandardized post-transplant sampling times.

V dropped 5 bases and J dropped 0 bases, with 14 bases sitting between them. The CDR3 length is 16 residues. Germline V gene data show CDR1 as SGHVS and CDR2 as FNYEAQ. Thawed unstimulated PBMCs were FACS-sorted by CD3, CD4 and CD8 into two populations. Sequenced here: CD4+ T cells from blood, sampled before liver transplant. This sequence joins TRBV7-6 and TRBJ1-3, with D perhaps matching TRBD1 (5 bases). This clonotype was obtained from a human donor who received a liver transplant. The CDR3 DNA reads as TGTGCCAGCAGCGGGACGGCGGCCCGCTCTGGAAACACCATATATTTT. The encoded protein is CASSGTAARSGNTIYF.